This entry lists 10 T cell receptor beta chains sequenced from one sample in a study of vaccination and CD4 T cells after COVID-19. The study sequenced cultured CD4+ T cell DNA using the Oncomine TCR Beta short-read assay. Via MiXCR, TCRdb re-called the PCR reads, giving one row per CDR3 protein. Found here are some 16,000 distinct CDR3 sequences, roughly 57% of them singletons; the top ten hold about a sixth. Their antigen targets remain unknown. Regarding time point: late sampling 161 to 241 days after vaccination in three convalescent patients. Treatment defined: roughly nine-day PBMC culture with coronavirus spike peptide pools or control peptides (ViraFEST assay). Sequences were derived from CD4+ T cells from blood, cultured in vitro, sampled about 7 months after SARS-CoV-2 vaccination. The source is a human donor who had recovered from COVID-19.

This chain joins TRBV1 and TRBJ2-7; TRBD1, the table's D call, was not compared with the DNA. TRBV1 is a listed pseudogene. The CDR3 is 15 residues long. The CDR3 sequence is CTSSQPEDREDEQYF. In nucleotides, the CDR3 is TGCACCAGCAGCCAACCCGAAGACAGGGAAGACGAGCAGTACTTC.

V and J are TRBV6-2 or TRBV6-3 and TRBJ2-1; TRBD2 is a possible D gene (6 bases). CDR3 length: 15 residues. Germline CDR1 is MNHEY and CDR2 is SVGEGT. In DNA, the CDR3 is TGTGCGGCGGGTAGGGGAGGTACAGTGAGTAATGAGCAGTTCTTC. Protein sequence: CAAGRGGTVSNEQFF.

The CDR3, as DNA: TGTGCCAGCAGCTCCCAGGGGGCGCTGGACACTGAAGCTTTCTTT. Protein sequence: CASSSQGALDTEAFF. V is TRBV11-3 and J is TRBJ1-1; 8 bases align to TRBD1. J gave up 3 bases and V 4 bases, and 7 bases lay outside the gene matches. This CDR3 has 15 amino acids. Germline loops: CDR1 SGHNT, CDR2 YENEEA.

This clonotype was recorded a few times. J is TRBJ2-1 and V is TRBV7-3; the D is unclear. The CDR3 is 13 amino acids. The germline V gene encodes CDR1 SGHTA and CDR2 FQGTGA. V was trimmed by 2 bases and J by 5 bases, leaving 7 bases between them. CDR3 amino acids: CASSLFPHNEQFF. CDR3 DNA: TGTGCCAGCAGCTTATTCCCCCACAATGAGCAGTTCTTC.

The chain carries TRBV6-5 and TRBJ1-1; D is unclear. CDR3 length equals 17 residues. V was shortened by 2 bases and J by 3 bases, with 19 bases between the two germline ends. CDR1 is MNHEY, CDR2 SVGAGI, per germline. The CDR3 spells CASSYGRPILKDTEAFF. In DNA, the CDR3 is TGTGCCAGCAGTTACGGCAGGCCGATATTGAAAGACACTGAAGCTTTCTTT.

This clonotype turned up a few times. The gene calls are TRBV2 and TRBJ1-2; 9 nucleotides line up with TRBD1. The CDR3 has 14 residues. Germline CDR1 and CDR2: SNHLY and FYNNEI. J lost 7 bases, V lost 8 bases, and 11 bases had no gene match. The CDR3 is CASSRDRVYGGYTF. CDR3 nucleotide sequence: TGTGCCAGCTCCAGGGACAGGGTTTATGGTGGCTACACCTTC.

The chain employs TRBV19 and TRBJ2-7; a weak D match, TRBD2 (6 bases). The germline gives CDR1 LNHDA, CDR2 SQIVND (reference sequence). The CDR3 loop spans 15 amino acids. Trimming took off 2 bases at V and 1 base at J, with 12 bases between the two ends. CDR3 DNA sequence: TGTGCCAGTAGTATAATGTCGGGGGATTCCTACGAGCAGTACTTC. Translated, it gives CASSIMSGDSYEQYF.

The chain is built from TRBV6-5 and TRBJ2-3, with 10 bases aligning to TRBD1. Germline-derived CDR1 and CDR2 are MNHEY and SVGAGI. Unmatched junction bases numbered 1, after V lost 2 bases and J lost 5 bases. The CDR3 is 14 residues long. DNA for the CDR3: TGTGCCAGCAGTTACGGGACAGGGGTAGATACGCAGTATTTT. Its protein is CASSYGTGVDTQYF.

The chain carries TRBV7-2 and TRBJ2-4; D not resolved. V was cut by 6 bases and J by 1 base, with 7 bases left in between. The CDR3 is 13 residues long. The germline CDR1 and CDR2 sequences are SGHTA and FQGNSA. The CDR3 is CASSTGAKNIQYF. Written as DNA, the CDR3 is TGTGCCAGCAGTACCGGGGCCAAAAACATTCAGTACTTC.

V is TRBV7-2 and J is TRBJ2-2; no definite D call. The ends were cut back, 6 bases at V and 1 base at J, with 6 bases in the middle. CDR1 and CDR2 (germline): SGHTA, FQGNSA. The CDR3 loop spans 13 amino acids. This chain's CDR3 is CASSLGNTGELFF. The CDR3 coding sequence is TGTGCCAGCAGTCTTGGGAACACCGGGGAGCTGTTTTTT. The full variable domain, its missing parts supplied by reference TRBV7-2 and TRBJ2-2, is GAGVSQSPSNKVTEKGKDVELRCDPISGHTALYWYRQSLGQGLEFLIYFQGNSAPDKSGLPSDRFSAERTGGSVSTLTIQRTQQEDSAVYLCASSLGNTGELFFGEGSRLTVL.